This T cell receptor (beta chain) was sequenced during a study of shared clonotypes between healthy human individuals. Study as a whole: CD8 memory received one plate per donor, CD8 naive two, CD4 memory three and CD4 naive three.

Per germline, CDR1 MDHEN and CDR2 SYDVKM. The CDR3 spans 14 residues. V dropped 6 bases and J dropped 12; count of bases not matched to a gene: 10. Deep was the level used in running the assay. Sorted-subset replicate PCR reactions contained about 200 ng DNA, corresponding to around 30,000 T cell genomes. Sequenced by immunoSEQ multiplex PCR; TCRdb stores in-frame clones only, minus some. The sample yields 600,000 to 800,000 clones, 72% seen once. The clonotype originates from a woman in her twenties or thirties in good health. Sequencing input: memory CD4+ T cells sorted from blood. The sample's subset: CD45RA-negative fraction. The J gene is TRBJ2-7, the V gene TRBV28, with 14 bases fitting TRBD2. Written as DNA, the CDR3 is TGTGCCAGCAGGTCCGGGACTAGCGGGAGAGATTCGTACTTC. It encodes CASRSGTSGRDSYF.